This is a list of T cell receptor beta chains from one sample in a study of T cells in Graves' hyperthyroidism and ophthalmopathy. From the multiplex PCR reads, TCRdb called clonotypes with MiXCR, one entry per CDR3 protein. The sample comprises roughly 260,000 distinct CDR3 sequences, approximately 15% of which are singletons, and 10% to 15% rests with the top ten. Sequences were obtained from blood. The receptors derive from a woman in her thirties or forties with Graves' hyperthyroidism that later progressed to Graves' ophthalmopathy. The CDR3 runs from the conserved cysteine through the conserved F or W. The D gene is left open where the match is weak. Not all rows give a size; the values are once, few, many and, for expanded clones, a class.

>TRBJ2-4|many|TRBV11-2|TRBD2
TGTGCCAGCAGCTCAACCGGCGGGAGAAACATTCAGTACTTC
CASSSTGGRNIQYF
>TRBJ1-1|many|TRBV6-2/TRBV6-3|.
TGTGCCAGCCGTTCCCCGTATTCCGTGGCCGCTTTCTTT
CASRSPYSVAAFF
>TRBJ2-3|many|TRBV27|TRBD1
TGTGCCAGCAGGCGGGACAGGGGGCTATCAGATACGCAGTATTTT
CASRRDRGLSDTQYF
>TRBJ1-1|few|TRBV9|TRBD1
TGTGCCAGCAGCAAGACAGGGACCCTGAACACTGAAGCTTTCTTT
CASSKTGTLNTEAFF
>TRBJ2-1|many|TRBV30|.
TGTGCCTGGGTCAGACCTTGGGGCAATGAGCAGTTCTTC
CAWVRPWGNEQFF
>TRBJ2-3|many|TRBV28|.
TGTGCCAGCAGTTTAAGGGCCTCCTCTAGCACAGATACGCAGTATTTT
CASSLRASSSTDTQYF
>TRBJ2-7|many|TRBV28|.
TGTGCCAGCACCATCAGGGACGAGCAGTACTTC
CASTIRDEQYF
>TRBJ2-6|many|TRBV11-2|TRBD2
TGTGCCAGCAGCTTAGTGGGACTAGTCCAGGGGGCCAACGTCCTGACTTTC
CASSLVGLVQGANVLTF
>TRBJ2-7|many|TRBV19|.
TGTGCCAGTAGTATAGTGTGGGGACACGAGCAGTACTTC
CASSIVWGHEQYF
>TRBJ1-5|many|TRBV28|.
TGTGCCAGCACCCCCCAGATAGGGAAACAGCCCCAGCATTTT
CASTPQIGKQPQHF
>TRBJ2-3|once|TRBV5-1|TRBD2
TGCGCCAGCAGCTTGGGTTTAGCGGGAGGGAGGTACAGCACAGATACGCAGTATTTT
CASSLGLAGGRYSTDTQYF
>TRBJ1-1|.|TRBV5-8|.
TGTGCCAGCAGCTCCCCTATAATAGGGAACACTGAAGCTTTCTTT
CASSSPIIGNTEAFF
>TRBJ2-7|many|TRBV25-1|TRBD1
TGTGCCAGCAGCGAAACCGGGACAGGGGATTACGAGCAGTACTTC
CASSETGTGDYEQYF
>TRBJ2-1|.|TRBV2|TRBD2
TGTGCCAGCAGGGGATTGACTAGCGGGAGAGTAGACAATGAGCAGTTCTTC
CASRGLTSGRVDNEQFF
>TRBJ1-1|many|TRBV7-2|TRBD1
TGTGCCAGCAGCTTACAGGGGGAGAACACTGAAGCTTTCTTT
CASSLQGENTEAFF
>TRBJ2-2|many|TRBV6-5|.
TGTGCCAGCAGTTACTCGTCGGTGCAACCCGGGGAGCTGTTTTTT
CASSYSSVQPGELFF
>TRBJ1-1|.|TRBV5-1|TRBD1
TGCGCCAGCAGCTTATTACAGGGGATGAACACTGAAGCTTTCTTT
CASSLLQGMNTEAFF
>TRBJ2-5|many|TRBV13|TRBD2
TGTGCCAGCAGCTTATTCGGACTAGCGGGAGATGGAGAGACCCAGTACTTC
CASSLFGLAGDGETQYF
>TRBJ2-1|many|TRBV18|.
TGTGCCAGCTCACCACGGGGCGGATACTCCTACAATGAGCAGTTCTTC
CASSPRGGYSYNEQFF
>TRBJ1-1|.|TRBV2|.
TGTGCCAGTGGAGGGAGGGGAGGAACTGAAGCTTTCTTT
CASGGRGGTEAFF
>TRBJ1-4|few|TRBV29-1|.
TGCAGCGTCGAGGATAGGACGGACTATAATGAAAAACTGTTTTTT
CSVEDRTDYNEKLFF
>TRBJ2-2|few|TRBV5-8|.
TGTGCCAGCAGCTTACCGGGACTTGCGACCGGGGAGCTGTTTTTT
CASSLPGLATGELFF
>TRBJ2-1|.|TRBV3-1|TRBD2
TGTGCCAGCAGCCAGGGGACTAGCGGTACCTCCTACAATGAGCAGTTCTTC
CASSQGTSGTSYNEQFF
>TRBJ1-4|many|TRBV28|.
TGTGCCAGCAGACCTCCTTGGACCCTTAATGAAAAACTGTTTTTT
CASRPPWTLNEKLFF
>TRBJ2-1|many|TRBV7-9|TRBD2
TGTGCCAGCAGCTTAGGCACAGGACTAGCGATGAGATACAATGAGCAGTTCTTC
CASSLGTGLAMRYNEQFF
>TRBJ2-4|many|TRBV28|.
TGTGCCAGCAGTTTCGGGCCCGCCAAAAACATTCAGTACTTC
CASSFGPAKNIQYF
>TRBJ2-1|few|TRBV20-1|.
TGCAGTGCCGGGGTCCTCAATGAGCAGTTCTTC
CSAGVLNEQFF
>TRBJ1-2|many|TRBV7-8|.
TGTGCCAGCAGCCACGGGGTTTACGTTGACCATGGCTACACCTTC
CASSHGVYVDHGYTF
>TRBJ1-2|.|TRBV6-1|TRBD1
TGTGCCAGCAGCCCGATCGACAGGGGCCTCGGAGACCTAGTCGGCTACACCTTC
CASSPIDRGLGDLVGYTF
>TRBJ2-7|many|TRBV12-3/TRBV12-4|.
TGTGCCAGCAGTTATATACTACTAGCTCCGGACGAGCAGTACTTC
CASSYILLAPDEQYF
>TRBJ2-5|many|TRBV7-3|TRBD2
TGTGCCAGCAGCTTAACGCGGCTAGCGGAGGTCGAAGAGACCCAGTACTTC
CASSLTRLAEVEETQYF
>TRBJ2-1|many|TRBV29-1|TRBD2
TGCAGCGCCCCTGGACTAGCGGGAGTCTATGAGCAGTTCTTC
CSAPGLAGVYEQFF
>TRBJ2-7|many|TRBV5-5|TRBD1
TGTGCCAGCAGCACCGGGACAGGGGAATACTACGAGCAGTACTTC
CASSTGTGEYYEQYF
>TRBJ2-3|many|TRBV5-1|TRBD2
TGCGCCAGCAGCCCTAACCATATGGGACTAGCGGGACTATTAACTAGCACAGATACGCAGTATTTT
CASSPNHMGLAGLLTSTDTQYF
>TRBJ2-3|many|TRBV5-1|TRBD2
TGCGCCAGCAGCGGTACCGGGACTAGGGGCACAGATACGCAGTATTTT
CASSGTGTRGTDTQYF
>TRBJ1-5|.|TRBV12-3/TRBV12-4|.
TGTGCCAGCAGTTTTGTGGATAAGACAGATTATAGCAATCAGCCCCAGCATTTT
CASSFVDKTDYSNQPQHF
>TRBJ2-1|many|TRBV2|TRBD1
TGTGCCAGCAGTTTACGACAGGGGGCCGATACCTCCTATTCCTACAATGAGCAGTTCTTC
CASSLRQGADTSYSYNEQFF
>TRBJ2-3|once|TRBV28|TRBD2
TGTGCCAGCAGTGTTCGGACTAGCGGGAGGCCAGATACGCAGTATTTT
CASSVRTSGRPDTQYF
>TRBJ2-7|many|TRBV5-1|TRBD2
TGCGCCAGCAGTCTGCTAGCGGTCTCCTACGAGCAGTACTTC
CASSLLAVSYEQYF
>TRBJ1-3|.|TRBV10-3|.
TGTGCCCTCGGCGGGGCGAGTTTCAAGTCGAGACCTCGAAACACCATATATTTT
CALGGASFKSRPRNTIYF
>TRBJ2-5|many|TRBV2|.
TGTGCCAGCAGTGGGGGTTACCCGTACCAAGAGACCCAGTACTTC
CASSGGYPYQETQYF
>TRBJ2-5|few|TRBV4-1|.
TGCGCCAGCAGCCAAGTAACATGGGACGGACAAGAGACCCAGTACTTC
CASSQVTWDGQETQYF
>TRBJ2-3|many|TRBV6-6|TRBD1
TGTGCCAGCAGTTACTCACCGGGACAGCCATATGATGTTGACACAGATACGCAGTATTTT
CASSYSPGQPYDVDTDTQYF
>TRBJ2-6|once|TRBV29-1|.
TGCAGCGTCGATGCCTTAGGCTCTGGGGCCAACGTCCTGACTTTC
CSVDALGSGANVLTF
>TRBJ2-7|many|TRBV28|.
TGTGCCAGCAGTCGGCGAGGCAGGGACGAGCAGTACTTC
CASSRRGRDEQYF
>TRBJ2-7|few|TRBV3-1|.
TGTGCCAGCAGCCAAGAAAACAGACCCTACAAGCAGTACTTC
CASSQENRPYKQYF
>TRBJ2-4|many|TRBV2|TRBD2
TGTGCCAGCAGGGGACTAGCGGGAACTAACATTCAGTACTTC
CASRGLAGTNIQYF
>TRBJ1-3|.|TRBV20-1|.
TGCAGTGCTCCGGCCTCTGGAAACACCATATATTTT
CSAPASGNTIYF
>TRBJ2-1|many|TRBV7-9|TRBD2
TGTGCCAGCAGTCCCGGAGCGGGAGGTCGCAATGAGCAGTTCTTC
CASSPGAGGRNEQFF
>TRBJ1-5|.|TRBV10-3|.
TGTGCCACCGCATCTCCAGGGAATCAGCCCCAGCATTTT
CATASPGNQPQHF